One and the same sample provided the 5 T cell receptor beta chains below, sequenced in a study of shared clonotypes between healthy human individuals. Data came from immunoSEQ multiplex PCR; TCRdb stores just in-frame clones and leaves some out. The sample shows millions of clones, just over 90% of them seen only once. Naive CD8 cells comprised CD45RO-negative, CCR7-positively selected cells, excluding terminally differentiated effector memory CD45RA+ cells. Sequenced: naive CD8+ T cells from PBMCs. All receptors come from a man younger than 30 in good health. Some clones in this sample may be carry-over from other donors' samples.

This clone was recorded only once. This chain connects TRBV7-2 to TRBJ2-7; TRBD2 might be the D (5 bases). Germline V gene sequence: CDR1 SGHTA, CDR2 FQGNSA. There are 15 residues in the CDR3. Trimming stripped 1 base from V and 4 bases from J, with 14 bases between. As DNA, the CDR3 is TGTGCCAGCAGCTTAGTTCGTGGGAGTGGTTACGAGCAGTACTTC. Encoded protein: CASSLVRGSGYEQYF.

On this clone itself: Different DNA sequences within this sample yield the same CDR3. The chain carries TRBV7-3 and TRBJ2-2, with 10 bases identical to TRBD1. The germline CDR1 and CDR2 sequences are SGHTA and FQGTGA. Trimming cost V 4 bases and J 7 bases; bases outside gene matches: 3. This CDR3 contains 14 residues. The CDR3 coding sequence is TGTGCCAGCAGCTCGACAGGGGGCTACGGGGAGCTGTTTTTT. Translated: CASSSTGGYGELFF.

Here the CDR3 reads CASRVGTVYEQYF. The CDR3 DNA reads TGTGCCAGCAGGGTGGGTACAGTCTACGAGCAGTACTTC. This chain uses TRBV6-1 with TRBJ2-7; no clear D. Germline loops: CDR1 MNHNS, CDR2 SASEGT. This CDR3 region has 13 residues. Trimming took off 6 bases at V and 3 bases at J, with 12 bases between the two ends.

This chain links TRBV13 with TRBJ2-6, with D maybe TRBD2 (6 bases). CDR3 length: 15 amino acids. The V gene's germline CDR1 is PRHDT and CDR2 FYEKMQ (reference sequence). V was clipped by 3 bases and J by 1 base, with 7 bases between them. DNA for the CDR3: TGTGCCAGCAGCTTGGGGGGTTCTGGGGCCAACGTCCTGACTTTC. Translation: CASSLGGSGANVLTF.

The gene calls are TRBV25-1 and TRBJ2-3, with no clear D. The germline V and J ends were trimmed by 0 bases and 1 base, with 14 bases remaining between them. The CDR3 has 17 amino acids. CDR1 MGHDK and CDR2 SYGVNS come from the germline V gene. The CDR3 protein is CASSEYERVSRTDTQYF. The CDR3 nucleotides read TGTGCCAGCAGTGAATATGAGCGAGTTAGCCGCACAGATACGCAGTATTTT.